The entry below describes one T cell receptor beta chain. Its antigen is still unknown. Assay used: immunoSEQ multiplex PCR; TCRdb lists only in-frame clones, some missing. The sample includes about 10,000 clones, 23% of them seen just once. Described treatment: randomized to nivolumab then ipilimumab (arm A) or the reverse (arm B). The entry originates in a study of sequential checkpoint blockade in melanoma. Study summary: TCRβ was sequenced from DNA of approximately 91 pretreatment tumors. Study-wide results and limits: Mutational load did not correlate with tumor T-cell fraction or clonality.

This CDR3 is built from 15 residues. The junction had 8 bases not matched to a gene; V was cut back by 4 bases and J by 4 bases. Germline loops: CDR1 MNHGY, CDR2 SAAAGT. This chain links TRBV6-8 with TRBJ1-2, with 8 bases identical to TRBD1. The receptor was isolated from a human donor with melanoma. The source material was tumor tissue (inferred from file names), sampled from a patient given nivolumab and ipilimumab in sequence. The CDR3 sequence is CASSSGGAAGYGYTF. Here the CDR3 DNA reads TGTGCCAGCAGTTCAGGGGGCGCAGCCGGCTATGGCTACACCTTC.